This T cell receptor (beta chain) was profiled in a study of spatial heterogeneity in lung cancer (dated by TCRdb to about 2019). Concerning the study at large: More beta-chain than alpha-chain transcripts were consistently detected, likely reflecting higher beta-chain transcript abundance. In the raw uncorrected reads, each unique combination of TCR and UMI appeared on average more than ten times. The study quantitatively compared TCR alpha and beta repertoires across multiple tumor regions, matched nontumor lung and blood in non-small cell lung cancer. Nonsynonymous mutation counts, determined by whole-exome sequencing of tumor tissue, were related to features of the TCR repertoire. Both alpha and beta chains were TCR-sequenced in samples taken at surgery, namely 220 tumor regions, 61 to 65 matched nontumor lung samples and about 58 PBMC samples. General conclusions and limits of the study: Ubiquitous expanded tumor TCRs were found in blood more often at tumor resection than at routine follow-up. Additional single-cell paired TCR alpha and beta sequencing was considered necessary to confirm, at a functional level, the hypothesis that regional TCRs recognize regional mutations.

Preparation of the library involved 5' RACE. Instrument on record: NextSeq 500. To allow correction of PCR and sequencing errors, the TCR library protocol tagged every TCR cDNA molecule with a unique molecular identifier. As for the authors' bioinformatics: TCR identification, UMI-based error correction and CDR3 extraction were performed with Decombinator tools. TCRs above a frequency of 2 per 1,000, corresponding to the top 1% of the tumor frequency distribution, were defined as expanded. Renyi diversity was calculated using the R vegan package after each repertoire was subsampled 100 times to 5,000 TCRs. To build CDR3 similarity networks, amino acid triplet string-kernel similarity was used, and CDR3s were connected when their pairwise similarity was above 0.82. Starting from the raw public reads, TCRdb applied fastp trimming at Q25, assembled clones with MiXCR and retained in-frame beta chains. Rows matching on CDR3 protein sequence are summarized as one entry with the most common DNA and genes. TCRdb's processing, not the authors' own work, is the source of the V and J calls. A total of 50,000 or so distinct CDR3 sequences appear in this sample, about 11% of them only once. The ten largest account for roughly 40% of the sample.

The time point label here, explained by the study, means: sample taken at primary tumor resection. Without any cell sorting, TCR sequencing was performed on whole RNA extracted either from tumor and nontumor lung tissue or from cryopreserved PBMC samples. The donors were 65 to 90 patients from the lung TRACERx cohort who had early-stage, untreated non-small cell lung cancer. Patients were selected for TCR sequencing only if sufficient RNA was available from at least two tumor regions. Via the germline V gene (reference sequence), CDR1 is PRHDT and CDR2 FYEKMQ. The CDR3 sequence holds 15 residues, the cysteine and phenylalanine included. The CDR3 DNA has 45 bases and is translated from base 1. V drops 6 bases and J drops 6 bases, leaving 20 bases in between. Of note for this clonotype: Its antigen is currently not known. Base qualities are not provided; no much larger clone lies one nucleotide away.

Sequencing was performed on PBMCs, taken at surgery. The sequence was obtained from a female donor with early-stage non-small cell lung cancer. The chain employs TRBV13 and TRBJ1-1; the D gene assignment is ambiguous. The DNA is TGTGCCAGCAGGTCTTCCGAATGGGGAGGTCCTGAAGCTTTCTTT. Translated, it gives CASRSSEWGGPEAFF.